These 4 T cell receptor beta chains share one sample of origin, sequenced in a study of T-cell reconstitution after alpha-beta-depleted transplantation in children. The TCRbeta library was prepared with unique molecular identifiers. TCRdb fed the PCR reads into MiXCR, producing one record per CDR3 protein. The sample lists about 870,000 distinct CDR3 sequences; 16% were seen once. The sample was PBMCs, mostly from graft donor cells, taken 360 days after TCRalphabeta/CD19-depleted stem cell transplant. The receptors derive from a male patient aged 10-17 years who had a stem cell transplant for acute lymphoblastic leukemia, so the T cells may come from the graft donor.

This clonotype turned up a few times. The rearrangement links TRBV20-1 to TRBJ2-7; D may be TRBD2 (5 bases). The germline V gene encodes CDR1 DFQATT and CDR2 SNEGSKA (reference sequence). Trimming took 4 bases from V and 0 from J, leaving 13 bases between them. CDR3 size: 14 residues. The CDR3 is CSAMSGDSSYEQYF. The CDR3 DNA reads TGCAGTGCTATGTCCGGGGATAGCTCCTACGAGCAGTACTTC.

The table lists this clonotype with many counts. This chain joins TRBV9 and TRBJ2-7; 9 bases match TRBD2. The V segment lost 2 bases and the J segment 4 bases; nucleotides outside the gene matches: 4. Germline V CDR1 and CDR2: SGDLS, YYNGEE. The CDR3 is 14 residues long. The CDR3 bases are TGTGCCAGCAGCGTCATAGCGGGAGCTTACGAGCAGTACTTC. As protein: CASSVIAGAYEQYF. Based on the CDR3 plus reference TRBV9 and TRBJ2-7, the full variable domain is DSGVTQTPKHLITATGQRVTLRCSPRSGDLSVYWYQQSLDQGLQFLIQYYNGEERAKGNILERFSAQQFPDLHSELNLSSLELGDSALYFCASSVIAGAYEQYFGPGTRLTVT.

This clonotype has a handful of counts. J is TRBJ2-7 and V is TRBV27; no firm D call. Trimming cost V 2 bases and J 5 bases, with 13 bases left between them. Germline V lookup: CDR1 MNHEY, CDR2 SMNVEV (reference sequence). This CDR3 has 14 amino acids. CDR3 region: CASSLVVASNEQYF. CDR3 DNA: TGTGCCAGCAGTTTAGTGGTTGCGTCCAACGAGCAGTACTTC.

The chain carries TRBV29-1 and TRBJ2-7; weak D call: TRBD2 (7 bases). Germline V gene sequence: CDR1 SQVTM, CDR2 ANQGSEA. The CDR3 length is 14 residues. The V end was cut by 4 bases, the J end by 6 bases, with 19 bases between. CDR3 nucleotide sequence: TGCAGCGTTGGAGGGGGGGGAGCGTCCGGCGAGCAGTACTTC. This sequence encodes CSVGGGGASGEQYF.